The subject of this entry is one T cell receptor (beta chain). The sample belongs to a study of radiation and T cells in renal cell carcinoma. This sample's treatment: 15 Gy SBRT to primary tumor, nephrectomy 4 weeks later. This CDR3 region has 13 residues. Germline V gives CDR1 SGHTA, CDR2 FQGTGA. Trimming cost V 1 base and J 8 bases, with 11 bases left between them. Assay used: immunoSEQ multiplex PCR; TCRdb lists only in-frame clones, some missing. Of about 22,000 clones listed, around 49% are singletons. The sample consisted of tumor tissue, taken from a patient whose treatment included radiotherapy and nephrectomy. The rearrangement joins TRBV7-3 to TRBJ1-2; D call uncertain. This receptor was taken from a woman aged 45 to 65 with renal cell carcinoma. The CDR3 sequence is CASSLKSSGGYTF. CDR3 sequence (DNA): TGTGCCAGCAGCTTAAAAAGCTCGGGAGGCTACACCTTC.